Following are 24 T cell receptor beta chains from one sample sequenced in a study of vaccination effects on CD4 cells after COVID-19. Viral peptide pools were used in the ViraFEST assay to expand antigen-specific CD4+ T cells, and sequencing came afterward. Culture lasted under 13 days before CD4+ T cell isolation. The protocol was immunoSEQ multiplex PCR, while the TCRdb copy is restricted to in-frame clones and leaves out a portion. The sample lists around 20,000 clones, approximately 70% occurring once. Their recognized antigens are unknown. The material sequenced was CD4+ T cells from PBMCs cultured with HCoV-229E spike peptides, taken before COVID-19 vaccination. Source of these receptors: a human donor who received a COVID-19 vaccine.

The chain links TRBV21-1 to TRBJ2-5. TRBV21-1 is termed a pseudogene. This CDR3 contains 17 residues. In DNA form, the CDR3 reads TGTGCCAGCAGCAAAGAGGCGGGACACCCAACCAAAGAGACCCAGTACTTC. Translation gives CASSKEAGHPTKETQYF.

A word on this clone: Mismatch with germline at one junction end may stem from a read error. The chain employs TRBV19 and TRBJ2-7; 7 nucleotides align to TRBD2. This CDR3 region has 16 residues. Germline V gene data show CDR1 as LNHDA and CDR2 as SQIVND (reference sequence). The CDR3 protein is CASSQSGTIPSHEQYF. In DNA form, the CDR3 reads TGTGCCAGTAGCCAGTCCGGGACTATCCCCTCCCACGAGCAGTACTTC.

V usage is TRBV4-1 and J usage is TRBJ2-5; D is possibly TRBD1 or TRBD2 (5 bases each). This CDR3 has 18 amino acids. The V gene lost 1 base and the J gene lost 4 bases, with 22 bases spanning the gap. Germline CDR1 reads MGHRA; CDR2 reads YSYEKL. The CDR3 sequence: CASSQVRMTGLGIETQYF. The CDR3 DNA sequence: TGCGCCAGCAGCCAAGTTCGAATGACGGGGCTAGGTATAGAGACCCAGTACTTC.

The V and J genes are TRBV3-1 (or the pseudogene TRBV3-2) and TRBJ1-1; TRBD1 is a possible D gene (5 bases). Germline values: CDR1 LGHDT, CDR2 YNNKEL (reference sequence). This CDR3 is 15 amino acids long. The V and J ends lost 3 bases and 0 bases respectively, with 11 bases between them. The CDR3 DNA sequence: TGTGCCAGCAGCCACCGACAGACAATGAACACTGAAGCTTTCTTT. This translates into CASSHRQTMNTEAFF.

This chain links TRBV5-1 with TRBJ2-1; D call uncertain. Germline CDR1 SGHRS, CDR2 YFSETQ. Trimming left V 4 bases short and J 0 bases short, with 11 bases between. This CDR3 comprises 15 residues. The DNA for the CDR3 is TGCGCCAGCAGCGAGACGGGCCCCTCCTACAATGAGCAGTTCTTC. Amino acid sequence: CASSETGPSYNEQFF.

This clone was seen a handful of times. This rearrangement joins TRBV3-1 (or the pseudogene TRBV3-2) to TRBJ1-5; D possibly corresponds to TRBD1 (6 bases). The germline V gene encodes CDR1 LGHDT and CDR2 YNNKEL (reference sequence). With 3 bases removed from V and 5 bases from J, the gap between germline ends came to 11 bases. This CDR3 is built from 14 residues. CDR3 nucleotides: TGTGCCAGCAGCCACACAGGGAAAGATCAGCCCCAGCATTTT. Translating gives CASSHTGKDQPQHF.

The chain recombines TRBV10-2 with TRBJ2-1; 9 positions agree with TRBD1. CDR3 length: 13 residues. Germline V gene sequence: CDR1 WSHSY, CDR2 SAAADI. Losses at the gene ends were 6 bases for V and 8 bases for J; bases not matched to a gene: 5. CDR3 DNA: TGCGCCAGCAGGACAGGGGGTTTCGATGAGCAGTTCTTC. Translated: CASRTGGFDEQFF.

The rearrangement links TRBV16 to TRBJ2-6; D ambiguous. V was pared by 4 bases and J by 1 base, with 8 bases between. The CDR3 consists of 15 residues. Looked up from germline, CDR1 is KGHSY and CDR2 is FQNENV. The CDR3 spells CASSPDPSGANVLTF. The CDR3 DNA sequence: TGTGCCAGCAGCCCGGACCCTTCTGGGGCCAACGTCCTGACTTTC.

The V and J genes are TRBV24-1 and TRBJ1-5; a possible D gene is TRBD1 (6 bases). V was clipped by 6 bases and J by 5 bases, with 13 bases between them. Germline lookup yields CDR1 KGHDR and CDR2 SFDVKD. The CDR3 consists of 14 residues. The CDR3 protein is CATSPGTTYQPQHF. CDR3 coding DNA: TGTGCCACCAGTCCCGGGACAACGTATCAGCCCCAGCATTTT.

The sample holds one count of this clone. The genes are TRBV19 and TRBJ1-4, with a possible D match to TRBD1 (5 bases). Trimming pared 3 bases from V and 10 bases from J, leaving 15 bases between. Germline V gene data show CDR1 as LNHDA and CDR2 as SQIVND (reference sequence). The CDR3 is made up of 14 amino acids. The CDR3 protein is CASSIMGRSAKLFF. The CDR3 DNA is TGTGCCAGTAGTATTATGGGGCGATCTGCAAAACTGTTTTTT.

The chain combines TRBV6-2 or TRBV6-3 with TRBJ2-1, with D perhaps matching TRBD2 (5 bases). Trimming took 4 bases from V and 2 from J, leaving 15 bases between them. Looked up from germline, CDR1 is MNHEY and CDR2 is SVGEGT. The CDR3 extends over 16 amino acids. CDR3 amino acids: CASSSFRGATYNEQFF. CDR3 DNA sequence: TGTGCCAGCAGTTCATTCCGGGGAGCCACCTACAATGAGCAGTTCTTC.

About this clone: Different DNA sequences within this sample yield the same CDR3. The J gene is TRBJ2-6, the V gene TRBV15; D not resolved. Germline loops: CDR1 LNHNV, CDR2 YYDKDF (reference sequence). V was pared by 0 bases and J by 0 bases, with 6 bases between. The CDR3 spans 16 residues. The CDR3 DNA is TGTGCCACCAGCAGAGATACAGACTCTGGGGCCAACGTCCTGACTTTC. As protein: CATSRDTDSGANVLTF.

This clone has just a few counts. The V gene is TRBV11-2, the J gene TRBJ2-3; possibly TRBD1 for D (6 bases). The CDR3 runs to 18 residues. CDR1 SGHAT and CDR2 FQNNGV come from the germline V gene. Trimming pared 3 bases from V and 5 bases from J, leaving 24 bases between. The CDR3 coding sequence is TGTGCCAGCAGCTTCCCGACTTCGGGCTTCGGGACACTAGATACGCAGTATTTT. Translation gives CASSFPTSGFGTLDTQYF.

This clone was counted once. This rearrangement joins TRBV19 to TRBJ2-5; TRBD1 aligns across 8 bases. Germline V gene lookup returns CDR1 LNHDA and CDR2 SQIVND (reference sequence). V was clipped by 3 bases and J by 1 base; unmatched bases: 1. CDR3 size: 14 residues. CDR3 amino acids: CASSITGGQETQYF. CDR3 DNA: TGTGCCAGTAGTATTACAGGGGGCCAAGAGACCCAGTACTTC.

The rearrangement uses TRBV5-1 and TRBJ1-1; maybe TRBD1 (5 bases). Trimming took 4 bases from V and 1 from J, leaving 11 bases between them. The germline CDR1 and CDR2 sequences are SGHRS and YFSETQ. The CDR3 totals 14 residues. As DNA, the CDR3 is TGCGCCAGCAGCCTCCTTACAGGGAACACTGAAGCTTTCTTT. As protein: CASSLLTGNTEAFF.

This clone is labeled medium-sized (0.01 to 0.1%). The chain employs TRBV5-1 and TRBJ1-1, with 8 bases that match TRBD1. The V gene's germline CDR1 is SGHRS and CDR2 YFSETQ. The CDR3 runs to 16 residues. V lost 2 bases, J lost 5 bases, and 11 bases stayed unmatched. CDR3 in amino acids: CASSFTGGYGGTEAFF. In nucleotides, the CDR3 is TGCGCCAGCAGCTTTACAGGGGGATACGGGGGTACTGAAGCTTTCTTT.

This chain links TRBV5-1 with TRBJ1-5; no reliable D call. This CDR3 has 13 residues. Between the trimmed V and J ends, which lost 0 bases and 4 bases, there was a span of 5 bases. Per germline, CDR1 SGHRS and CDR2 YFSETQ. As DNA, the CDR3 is TGCGCCAGCAGCTTGGCCGGGAATCAGCCCCAGCATTTT. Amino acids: CASSLAGNQPQHF.

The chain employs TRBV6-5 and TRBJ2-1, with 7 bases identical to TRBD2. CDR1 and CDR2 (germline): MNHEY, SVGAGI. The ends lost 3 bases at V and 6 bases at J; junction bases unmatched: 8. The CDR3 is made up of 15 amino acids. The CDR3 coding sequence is TGTGCCAGCAGTTATGAGTCTAGCGGACTCAATGAGCAGTTCTTC. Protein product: CASSYESSGLNEQFF.

The CDR3 is CASSSDPGSGANVLTF. The CDR3 bases are TGTGCCAGCAGCTCGGACCCTGGCTCTGGGGCCAACGTCCTGACTTTC. This rearrangement joins TRBV6-2 or TRBV6-3 to TRBJ2-6; D ambiguous. Deletions cut 6 bases from V and 0 bases from J, with 12 bases between. CDR1 MNHEY and CDR2 SVGEGT come from the germline V gene. This CDR3 has 16 amino acids.

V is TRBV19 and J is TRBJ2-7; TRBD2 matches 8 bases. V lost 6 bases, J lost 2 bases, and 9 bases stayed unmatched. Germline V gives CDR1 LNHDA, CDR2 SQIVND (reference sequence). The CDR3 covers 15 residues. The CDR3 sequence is CASSRTSGAPYEQYF. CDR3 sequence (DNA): TGTGCCAGTAGCCGCACTAGCGGTGCCCCCTACGAGCAGTACTTC.

The CDR3 region is CAITGSSYEQYF. The CDR3 DNA reads TGTGCCATCACCGGGTCTAGTTACGAGCAGTACTTC. The chain uses TRBV10-3 and TRBJ2-7; D is undetermined. This CDR3 comprises 12 residues. V lost 7 bases and J 4 bases, leaving 11 bases between the germline ends. Germline lookup yields CDR1 ENHRY and CDR2 SYGVKD.

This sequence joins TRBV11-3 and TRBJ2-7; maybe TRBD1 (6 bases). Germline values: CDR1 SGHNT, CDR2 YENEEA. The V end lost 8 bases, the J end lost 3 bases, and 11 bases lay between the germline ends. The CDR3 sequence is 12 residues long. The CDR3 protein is CASSGGGYEQYF. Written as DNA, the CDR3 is TGTGCCAGCTCTGGGGGCGGCTACGAGCAGTACTTC.

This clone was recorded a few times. The CDR3 DNA follows: TGTGCCACCGGGGCGGAGGTTAATGAAAAACTGTTTTTT. The encoded protein is CATGAEVNEKLFF. This rearrangement joins TRBV10-3 to TRBJ1-4; tentatively, D is TRBD1 (5 bases). CDR3 length equals 13 residues. Trimming took off 10 bases at V and 4 bases at J, with 13 bases between the two ends. The V gene's germline CDR1 is ENHRY and CDR2 SYGVKD.

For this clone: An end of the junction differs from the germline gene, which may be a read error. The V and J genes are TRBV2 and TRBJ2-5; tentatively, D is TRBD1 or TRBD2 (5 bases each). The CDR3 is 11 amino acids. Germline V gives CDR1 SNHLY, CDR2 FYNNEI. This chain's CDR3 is CASHGAQRGNF. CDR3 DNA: TGTGCCAGCCACGGGGCACAGAGGGGCAACTTC. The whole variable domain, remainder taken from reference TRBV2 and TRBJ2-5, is EPEVTQTPSHQVTQMGQEVILRCVPISNHLYFYWYRQILGQKVEFLVSFYNNEISEKSEIFDDQFSVERPDGSNFTLKIRSTKLEDSAMYFCASHGAQRGNFGPGTRLLVL.